This note documents a single TCR beta chain sequence. Its antigen remains unidentified. Per-base quality was not reported, and no clone a single base away is much larger than it. The sample is drawn from a study of T cell changes during pregnancy in multiple sclerosis (dated by TCRdb to the late 2010s). Regarding the research as a whole: The study examined how the T cell repertoire changed over the course of pregnancy in women with multiple sclerosis.

Receptor libraries were prepared by the immunoSEQ multiplex PCR assay. The source is immuneACCESS, and TCRdb retained only in-frame sequences with V and J called. Part of the clones is not carried over; for the studies checked, unresolved V genes explain less than half of this, and the remainder is unexplained. The sample has some 87,000 clones on record, around 92% of them singletons. More than 2.5% of the sample is held by the ten biggest clonotypes. This sequence originates from a female donor with multiple sclerosis, enrolled in a pregnancy study. Sequenced here: peripheral blood, sampled in the first trimester of pregnancy.

Here is the DNA: TGCGCCAGCAGCCAAGATTCGAGGGTGAACACTGAAGCTTTCTTT. Translated, this is CASSQDSRVNTEAFF. The chain couples TRBV4-3 to TRBJ1-1; the D gene is not confidently resolved. The germline V gene yields LGHNA for CDR1 and YSLEER for CDR2. At the junction V is shortened by 0 bases and J by 0 bases, with 8 bases in between. CDR3 length: 15 amino acids, cysteine to phenylalanine. Kept here is only the CDR3 DNA, which spans 45 bases and is read in frame from base 1.